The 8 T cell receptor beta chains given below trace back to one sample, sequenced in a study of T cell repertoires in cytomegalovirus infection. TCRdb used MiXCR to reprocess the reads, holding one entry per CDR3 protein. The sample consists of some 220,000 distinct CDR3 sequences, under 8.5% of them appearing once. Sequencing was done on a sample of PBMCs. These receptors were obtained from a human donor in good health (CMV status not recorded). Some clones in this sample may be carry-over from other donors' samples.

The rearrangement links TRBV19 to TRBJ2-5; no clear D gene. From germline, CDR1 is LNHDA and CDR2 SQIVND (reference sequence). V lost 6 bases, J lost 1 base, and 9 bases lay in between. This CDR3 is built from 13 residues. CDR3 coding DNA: TGTGCCAGTAGAAGACGATCCCAAGAGACCCAGTACTTC. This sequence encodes CASRRRSQETQYF.

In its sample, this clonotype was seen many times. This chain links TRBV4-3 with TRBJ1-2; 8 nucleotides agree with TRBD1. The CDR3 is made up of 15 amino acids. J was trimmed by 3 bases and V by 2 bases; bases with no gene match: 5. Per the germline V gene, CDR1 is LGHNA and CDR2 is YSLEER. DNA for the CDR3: TGCGCCAGCAGCCAATCCGGACAGGGCTACTATGGCTACACCTTC. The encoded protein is CASSQSGQGYYGYTF.

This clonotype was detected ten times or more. CDR3 DNA: TGCAGCGTTGAAGGTCTGGGCATGAACACTGAAGCTTTCTTT. This translates into CSVEGLGMNTEAFF. This chain uses TRBV29-1 with TRBJ1-1; D is undetermined. V was trimmed by 1 base and J by 0 bases, leaving 9 bases between them. Germline CDR1 and CDR2: SQVTM and ANQGSEA. The CDR3 runs to 14 residues.

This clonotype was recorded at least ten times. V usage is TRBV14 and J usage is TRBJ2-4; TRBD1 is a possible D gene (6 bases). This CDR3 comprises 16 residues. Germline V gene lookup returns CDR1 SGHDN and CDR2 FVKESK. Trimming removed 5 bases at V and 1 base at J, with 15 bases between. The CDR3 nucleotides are TGTGCCAGCAGCTCAATCGACAGGAGGGCCAAAAACATTCAGTACTTC. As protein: CASSSIDRRAKNIQYF.

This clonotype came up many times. CDR3 protein: CAISDRGDYTGELFF. The CDR3 nucleotides read TGTGCCATCAGTGACAGGGGGGATTACACCGGGGAGCTGTTTTTT. The chain carries TRBV10-3 and TRBJ2-2, with a weak D call TRBD1 (7 bases). Germline-derived CDR1 and CDR2 are ENHRY and SYGVKD. The CDR3 has 15 amino acids. V lost 3 bases and J lost 3, with 11 bases in between.

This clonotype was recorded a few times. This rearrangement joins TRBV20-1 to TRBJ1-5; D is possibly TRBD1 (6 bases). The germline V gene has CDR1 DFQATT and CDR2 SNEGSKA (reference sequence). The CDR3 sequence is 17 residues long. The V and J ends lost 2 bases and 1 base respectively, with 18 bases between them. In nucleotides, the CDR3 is TGCAGTGCTAGATATAATAGGGAGGGGGTAAGCAATCAGCCCCAGCATTTT. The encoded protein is CSARYNREGVSNQPQHF.

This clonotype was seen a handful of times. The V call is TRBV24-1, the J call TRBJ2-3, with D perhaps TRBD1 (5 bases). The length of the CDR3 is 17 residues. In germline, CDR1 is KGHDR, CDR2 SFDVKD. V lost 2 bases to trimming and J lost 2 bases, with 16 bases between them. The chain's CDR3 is CATSDYRTPSVTDTQYF. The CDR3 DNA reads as TGTGCCACCAGTGATTACCGGACACCATCTGTCACAGATACGCAGTATTTT.

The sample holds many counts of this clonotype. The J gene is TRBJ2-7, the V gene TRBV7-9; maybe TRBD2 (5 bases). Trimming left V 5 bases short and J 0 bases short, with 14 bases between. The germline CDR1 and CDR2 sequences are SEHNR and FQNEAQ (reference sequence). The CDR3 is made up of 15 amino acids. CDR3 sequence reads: CASSLRTGSSYEQYF. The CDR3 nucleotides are TGTGCCAGCAGCCTAAGGACGGGGTCCTCCTACGAGCAGTACTTC.